Listed here are 20 T cell receptor beta chains from one sample, sequenced in a study of cytomegalovirus exposure and HLA in healthy donors. PCR employed 60 Vbeta and 13 Jbeta primers. Assay used: immunoSEQ multiplex PCR; TCRdb lists only in-frame clones, some missing. The table lists around 120,000 clones, around 80% of them singletons. The sequencing input was PBMCs. These receptor sequences come from a woman in her forties or fifties in good health and CMV-seropositive.

The genes are TRBV2 and TRBJ1-2; tentative D call: TRBD1 (6 bases). The CDR3 has 12 amino acids. Deletions cut 3 bases from V and 5 bases from J, with 7 bases between. Germline CDR1 SNHLY, CDR2 FYNNEI. CDR3 region: CASSDRGYGYTF. As DNA, the CDR3 is TGTGCCAGCAGTGACAGGGGATATGGCTACACCTTC.

The rearrangement uses TRBV4-2 and TRBJ1-2, with TRBD1 identical over 10 bases. The J segment lost 3 bases and the V segment lost 4 bases, leaving 8 bases of the junction unmatched. Per germline, CDR1 LGHNA and CDR2 YNFKEQ. This CDR3 spans 16 amino acids. CDR3 in amino acids: CASSLDRGRWDYGYTF. The CDR3 DNA reads TGTGCCAGCAGCCTCGACAGGGGGCGTTGGGACTATGGCTACACCTTC.

V is TRBV4-3 and J is TRBJ1-6; 8 nucleotides align to TRBD1. The germline CDR1 and CDR2 sequences are LGHNA and YSLEER. V lost 3 bases to trimming and J lost 7 bases; unmatched junction nucleotides: 8. The CDR3 is 16 amino acids. The CDR3 coding sequence is TGCGCCAGCAGCCAGGCCTCGACAGGGGCCAATTCACCCCTCCACTTT. It specifies CASSQASTGANSPLHF.

The chain joins TRBV7-2 to TRBJ2-6, with 7 bases identical to TRBD1. V lost 4 bases, J lost 1 base, and 7 bases stayed unmatched. Germline values: CDR1 SGHTA, CDR2 FQGNSA. This CDR3 contains 17 residues. The CDR3 region is CASSYRQGLSGANVLTF. The CDR3 DNA is TGTGCCAGCAGCTACCGACAGGGTCTTTCTGGGGCCAACGTCCTGACTTTC.

This chain joins TRBV18 and TRBJ2-7, with 7 bases lining up with TRBD1. The V gene's germline CDR1 is KGHSH and CDR2 LQKENI. The V segment lost 6 bases and the J segment 6 bases; nucleotides outside the gene matches: 8. There are 13 residues in the CDR3. CDR3 protein: CASSRDRVSEQYF. The CDR3 DNA reads TGTGCCAGCTCCCGCGACAGGGTCAGCGAGCAGTACTTC.

The chain uses TRBV7-6 and TRBJ1-5; TRBD1 is a possible D gene (6 bases). The CDR3 sequence is 15 residues long. The V gene's germline CDR1 is SGHVS and CDR2 FNYEAQ. Between the trimmed V and J ends, which lost 5 bases and 4 bases, there was a span of 15 bases. CDR3 coding DNA: TGTGCCAGCAGCCTGGGGGGGGGCGGGAATCAGCCCCAGCATTTT. It translates to CASSLGGGGNQPQHF.

The CDR3 loop reads CAWSTGVNGYTF. The CDR3, as DNA: TGTGCCTGGTCCACAGGGGTCAATGGCTACACCTTC. This chain joins TRBV30 and TRBJ1-2; 7 positions match TRBD1. CDR1 and CDR2 (germline): GTSNPN, SVGIG (reference sequence). There are 12 residues in the CDR3. With 5 bases clipped from V and 6 bases from J, the junction kept 6 bases outside the gene matches.

For the CDR3, the DNA is TGTGCCAGCAGCCCAGGGGGCAGCGCTATGCGGCAGTTCTTC. This gives the protein CASSPGGSAMRQFF. The chain joins TRBV7-2 to TRBJ2-1; TRBD1 aligns across 8 bases. CDR1 is SGHTA and CDR2 is FQGNSA in the germline V gene. This CDR3 spans 14 amino acids. Losses at the gene ends were 5 bases for V and 12 bases for J; bases not matched to a gene: 12.

The V and J genes are TRBV7-9 and TRBJ1-1; 8 positions match TRBD1. The length of the CDR3 is 15 residues. The V gene's germline CDR1 is SEHNR and CDR2 FQNEAQ (reference sequence). V lost 3 bases, J lost 4 bases, and 7 bases stayed unmatched. CDR3 protein: CASSFGQGSFTEAFF. CDR3 nucleotides: TGTGCCAGCAGCTTCGGACAGGGTAGTTTCACTGAAGCTTTCTTT.

The chain links TRBV19 to TRBJ2-3; TRBD2 aligns across 15 bases. V lost 6 bases to trimming and J lost 0 bases; unmatched junction nucleotides: 7. Germline V lookup: CDR1 LNHDA, CDR2 SQIVND (reference sequence). CDR3 size: 18 residues. The CDR3 DNA follows: TGTGCCAGTAGCCGGGGACTAGCGGGGGGCCTTAGCACAGATACGCAGTATTTT. Its protein is CASSRGLAGGLSTDTQYF.

The V call is TRBV4-3, the J call TRBJ2-7, with D maybe TRBD1 (5 bases). The CDR3 runs to 13 residues. V was cut by 0 bases and J by 10 bases, with 13 bases left in between. Germline V gene lookup returns CDR1 LGHNA and CDR2 YSLEER. The CDR3 nucleotides are TGCGCCAGCAGCCAAGAAGGGGCAGCTGTTCAGTACTTC. This gives the protein CASSQEGAAVQYF.

CDR3 region: CASRLQGEWLGLFF. Written as DNA, the CDR3 is TGTGCCAGCAGGCTACAGGGAGAATGGTTGGGGCTGTTTTTT. The chain recombines TRBV2 with TRBJ2-2; D possibly corresponds to TRBD1 (6 bases). V was clipped by 6 bases and J by 13 bases, with 21 bases between them. Germline lookup yields CDR1 SNHLY and CDR2 FYNNEI. CDR3 length equals 14 residues.

This clone is a singleton in its sample. The chain has TRBV9 and TRBJ2-1; 11 bases are shared with TRBD1. This CDR3 region has 17 residues. The V gene's germline CDR1 is SGDLS and CDR2 YYNGEE. V was clipped by 3 bases and J by 9 bases; unmatched bases: 14. CDR3 sequence: CASSADSGTGGISEQFF. CDR3 in DNA: TGTGCCAGCAGCGCGGACTCCGGGACAGGGGGAATCAGTGAGCAGTTCTTC.

V gene TRBV6-6 combines with J gene TRBJ1-3, with a possible D match to TRBD1 (6 bases). CDR1 and CDR2 from the germline V gene are MNHNY and SVGAGI (reference sequence). Trimming took off 4 bases at V and 3 bases at J, with 16 bases between the two ends. The CDR3 has 16 residues. CDR3 in amino acids: CASSSGGGRVGNTIYF. CDR3 bases: TGTGCCAGCAGTTCTGGCGGGGGCAGAGTTGGAAACACCATATATTTT.

This chain joins TRBV7-9 and TRBJ1-2, with a weak D call TRBD1 (5 bases). Trimming took 3 bases from V and 6 from J, leaving 11 bases between them. The CDR3 has 13 residues. The germline V gene has CDR1 SEHNR and CDR2 FQNEAQ (reference sequence). Here the CDR3 DNA reads TGTGCCAGCAGCTTGATGGGGGGACATGGCTACACCTTC. Protein product: CASSLMGGHGYTF.

This clone was observed a few times. V usage is TRBV6-5 and J usage is TRBJ1-1, with a weak D call TRBD1 (6 bases). Trimming left V 6 bases short and J 10 bases short, with 12 bases between. CDR1 is MNHEY, CDR2 SVGAGI, per germline. The CDR3 sequence is 11 residues long. CDR3 protein: CASSMDSGAFF. The CDR3 DNA reads as TGTGCCAGCAGCATGGACAGTGGAGCTTTCTTT.

The chain employs TRBV7-9 and TRBJ1-2; D not resolved. The germline V gene encodes CDR1 SEHNR and CDR2 FQNEAQ (reference sequence). V was shortened by 0 bases and J by 4 bases, with 12 bases between the two germline ends. This CDR3 spans 15 amino acids. CDR3 loop: CASSLATASAYGYTF. CDR3 in DNA: TGTGCCAGCAGCTTAGCGACGGCTAGTGCCTATGGCTACACCTTC. The variable domain in full, completed from reference TRBV7-9 and TRBJ1-2, reads DTGVSQNPRHKITKRGQNVTFRCDPISEHNRLYWYRQTLGQGPEFLTYFQNEAQLEKSRLLSDRFSAERPKGSFSTLEIQRTEQGDSAMYLCASSLATASAYGYTFGSGTRLTVV.

This chain uses TRBV7-9 with TRBJ2-1; D perhaps matches TRBD2 (5 bases). This CDR3 is built from 15 residues. Trimming pared 6 bases from V and 5 bases from J, leaving 17 bases between. The germline V gene encodes CDR1 SEHNR and CDR2 FQNEAQ (reference sequence). The CDR3: CASRRVFGVDNEQFF. The CDR3 nucleotides read TGTGCCAGCAGACGCGTGTTCGGGGTCGACAATGAGCAGTTCTTC. Variable domain in full (rest from reference TRBV7-9 and TRBJ2-1): DTGVSQNPRHKITKRGQNVTFRCDPISEHNRLYWYRQTLGQGPEFLTYFQNEAQLEKSRLLSDRFSAERPKGSFSTLEIQRTEQGDSAMYLCASRRVFGVDNEQFFGPGTRLTVL.

The chain uses TRBV6-4 and TRBJ2-1; 11 nucleotides line up with TRBD2. V lost 3 bases, J lost 7 bases, and 8 bases stayed unmatched. Germline V lookup: CDR1 MRHNA, CDR2 SNTAGT. This CDR3 has 16 residues. The CDR3 nucleotides are TGTGCCAGCAGTGAGAGGAGGACTAGCGGGTGGAATGAGCAGTTCTTC. This codes for CASSERRTSGWNEQFF.

CDR3 sequence: CASSTFSGSRETQYF. The CDR3, as DNA: TGTGCCAGTAGTACATTTAGCGGGAGCCGGGAAACGCAGTATTTT. V gene TRBV19 combines with J gene TRBJ2-3, with 9 bases aligning to TRBD2. The V gene's germline CDR1 is LNHDA and CDR2 SQIVND (reference sequence). This CDR3 comprises 15 residues. V dropped 4 bases and J dropped 9; count of bases not matched to a gene: 11.